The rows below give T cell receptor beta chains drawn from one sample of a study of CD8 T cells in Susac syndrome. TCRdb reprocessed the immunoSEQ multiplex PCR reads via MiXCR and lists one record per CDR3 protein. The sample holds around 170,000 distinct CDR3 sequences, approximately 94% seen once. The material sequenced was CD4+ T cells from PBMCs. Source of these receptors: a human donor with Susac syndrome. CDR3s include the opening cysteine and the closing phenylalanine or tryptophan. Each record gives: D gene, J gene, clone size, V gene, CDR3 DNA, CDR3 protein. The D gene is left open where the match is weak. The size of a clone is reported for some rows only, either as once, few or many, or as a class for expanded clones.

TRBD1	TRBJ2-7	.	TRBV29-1	TGCAGCGCCGGTACGGGACAGGGAAACTACGAGCAGTACTTC	CSAGTGQGNYEQYF
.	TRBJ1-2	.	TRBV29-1	TGCAGCGTTGAAGATCCTAAGGGGTCCCTCTATGGCTACACCTTC	CSVEDPKGSLYGYTF
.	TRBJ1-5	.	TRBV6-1	TGTGCCAGCAGTCCAGTGTGGGACCGACGGTACCCCGCCCAGCATTTT	CASSPVWDRRYPAQHF
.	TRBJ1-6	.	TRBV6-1	TGTGCCAGCATGACACCTGCGGGGGGGAAGGGCTCACCCCTCCACTTT	CASMTPAGGKGSPLHF
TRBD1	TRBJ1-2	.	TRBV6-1	TGTGCCAGCAGCCGCCGTTCCGGGACAGGGATAATCGGCTACACCTTC	CASSRRSGTGIIGYTF
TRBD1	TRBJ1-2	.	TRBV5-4	TGTGCCAGCAGCTTCGGACAGGGGGCGAACACGAACTGTGGCTACACCTTC	CASSFGQGANTNCGYTF
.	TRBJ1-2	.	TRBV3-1	TGTGCCAGCAGCCCCGGACTGGTCCTGCAAAGGCGCTACACCTTC	CASSPGLVLQRRYTF
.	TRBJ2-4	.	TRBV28	TGTGCCAGCAGTTTGGCGGCCTGGCAGGAAAACATTCAGTACTTC	CASSLAAWQENIQYF
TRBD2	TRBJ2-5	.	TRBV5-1	TGCGCCAGCAGCCTGGGGCTAGCGGGGGGGCTCCAAGAGACCCAGTACTTC	CASSLGLAGGLQETQYF
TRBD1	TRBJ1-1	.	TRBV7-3	TGTGCCAGCAGCCCAAACAGGGGGAGTCGAGCTTTCTTT	CASSPNRGSRAFF
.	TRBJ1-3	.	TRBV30	TGTGCCTGGAGAGCTATCGGGGCGAACTCTGGAAACACCATATATTTT	CAWRAIGANSGNTIYF
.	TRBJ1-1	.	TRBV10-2	TGCGCCAGCAGCGAGGATCGCACTGAAGCTTTCTTT	CASSEDRTEAFF
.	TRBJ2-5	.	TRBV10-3	TGTGCCACCCGTCAACAGGGTTGGCAAGAGACCCAGTACTTC	CATRQQGWQETQYF
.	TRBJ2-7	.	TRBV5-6	TGTGCCAGCAGCTTGAGGAGGGACTACGAGCAGTACTTC	CASSLRRDYEQYF
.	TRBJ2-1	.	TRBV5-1	TGCGCCAGCAGCTCGACGGGGGGCCCAGCAGACAATGAGCAGTTCTTC	CASSSTGGPADNEQFF
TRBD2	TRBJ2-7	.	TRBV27	TGTGCCATCGGACTAGCGGGGGGCGAGAGCTCCTACGAGCAGTACTTC	CAIGLAGGESSYEQYF
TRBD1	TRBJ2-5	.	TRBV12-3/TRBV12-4	TGTGCCAGCAGCCCCACCGGCAGGGGGCACGAGACCCAGTACTTC	CASSPTGRGHETQYF
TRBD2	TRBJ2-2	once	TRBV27	TGTGCCAGCAGCCCACCCCCGATGCTAGCGGGGGACCTAAACACCGGGGAGCTGTTTTTT	CASSPPPMLAGDLNTGELFF
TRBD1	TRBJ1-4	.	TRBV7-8	TGTGCCAGCAGCTTCCGGGACAGGGGAGGCGAAAAACTGTTTTTT	CASSFRDRGGEKLFF
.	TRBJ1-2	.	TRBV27	TGTGCCAGCAGTTTATCATTAGGGGCCGGCTACACCTTC	CASSLSLGAGYTF
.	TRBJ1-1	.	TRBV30	TGTGCCTGGAGTCCTCAAGGCTTCGCTATGAACACTGAAGCTTTCTTT	CAWSPQGFAMNTEAFF
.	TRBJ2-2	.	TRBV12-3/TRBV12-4	TGTGCCAGCAGTCCTGGACTCACCGTCACCGGGGAGCTGTTTTTT	CASSPGLTVTGELFF
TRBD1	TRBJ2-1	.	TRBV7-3	TGTGCCAGCAGCCGAGTACCGACAGGGGGGTACAATGAGCAGTTCTTC	CASSRVPTGGYNEQFF
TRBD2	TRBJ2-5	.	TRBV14	TGTGCCAGCAGACGGACGGGGGGGCCTGAGACCCAGTACTTC	CASRRTGGPETQYF
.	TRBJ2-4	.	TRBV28	TGTGCCAGCAGTATCCAAGAAGGAGCCAAAAACATTCAGTACTTC	CASSIQEGAKNIQYF
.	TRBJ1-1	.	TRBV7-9	TGTGCCAGCACCGAACCCGGACTCGGGGACACTGAAGCTTTCTTT	CASTEPGLGDTEAFF
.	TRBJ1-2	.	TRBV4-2	TGTGCCAGCAGCCAAGATAGTGGGGGGAGCTATGGCTACACCTTC	CASSQDSGGSYGYTF
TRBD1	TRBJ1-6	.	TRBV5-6	TGTGCCAGCAGCCGGCGAGGGGGCCTCTCCTATAATTCACCCCTCCACTTT	CASSRRGGLSYNSPLHF
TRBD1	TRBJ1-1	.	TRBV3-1	TGTGCCAGCAGCCTCCAGGGACAGTTATTCACTGAAGCTTTCTTT	CASSLQGQLFTEAFF
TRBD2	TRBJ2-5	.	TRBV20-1	TGCAGTGCTAGAGAAACCCGACTAGCCGGTTACCAAGAGACCCAGTACTTC	CSARETRLAGYQETQYF
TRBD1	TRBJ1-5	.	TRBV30	TGTGCCTGGGGCCGGGACAGGATTAATCAGCCCCAGCATTTT	CAWGRDRINQPQHF
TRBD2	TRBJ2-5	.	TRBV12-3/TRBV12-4	TGTGCCAGCACCTTGGGACTAGCGGGGGGCCAAATCCCTCAAGAGACCCAGTACTTC	CASTLGLAGGQIPQETQYF
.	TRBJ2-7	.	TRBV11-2	TGTGCCAGCAGTATGAGGGACTACGAGCAGTACTTC	CASSMRDYEQYF
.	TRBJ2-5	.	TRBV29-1	TGCAGCGTTTGCCGGCGCGTGGACCAAGAGACCCAGTACTTC	CSVCRRVDQETQYF
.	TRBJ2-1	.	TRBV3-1	TGTGCCAGCAGCCAAGGGGCACAGGGATTAAGAGAGCAGTTCTTC	CASSQGAQGLREQFF
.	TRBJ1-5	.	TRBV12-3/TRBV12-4	TGTGCCAGCAGTTTAATCGATGAAGGGCAGCCCCAGCATTTT	CASSLIDEGQPQHF
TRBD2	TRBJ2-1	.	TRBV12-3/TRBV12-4	TGTGCCAGCAGCCCACTAGCGGGGGGGCCCGACAATGAGCAGTTCTTC	CASSPLAGGPDNEQFF
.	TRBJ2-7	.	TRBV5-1	TGCGCCAGCAGCACGGACGGGCGAACCTACGAGCAGTACTTC	CASSTDGRTYEQYF
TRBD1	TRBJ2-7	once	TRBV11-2	TGTGCCAGCAGCTATCGCCGGGACAGGGCTTCCCACGAGCAGTACTTC	CASSYRRDRASHEQYF
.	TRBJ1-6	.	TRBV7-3	TGTGCCAGCAGCCAGAACCCTCTCGCGCCCCTCCACTTT	CASSQNPLAPLHF
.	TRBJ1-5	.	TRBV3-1	TGTGCCAGCAGCCAAGATTTGGCAGGCCAGCCCCAGCATTTT	CASSQDLAGQPQHF